A selection of T cell receptor beta chains follows, all from one sample in a study of blood T cell repertoires in COVID-19. TCRdb's copy holds only in-frame clones and misses some; the assay was immunoSEQ multiplex PCR. The table lists over 200,000 clones, around 81% of them singletons. Input material: PBMCs or T cells enriched from blood (not recorded which). The receptors shown here come from a woman aged 50 to 65 with acute COVID-19. CDR3s include the opening cysteine and the closing phenylalanine or tryptophan. A D gene is named only where the DNA matches it firmly. Size is stated for part of the rows, as once, few or many counts, or as a class when the clone is expanded.

j_gene: TRBJ2-7
d_gene: TRBD1
v_gene: TRBV30
abundance: .
CDR3aa: CAWSDVLGTGSYEQYF
CDR3nt: TGTGCCTGGAGTGACGTACTGGGGACAGGCTCCTACGAGCAGTACTTC

j_gene: TRBJ2-5
d_gene: .
v_gene: TRBV7-2
abundance: .
CDR3aa: CASSLERLAETQYF
CDR3nt: TGTGCCAGCAGCTTAGAACGTCTAGCGGAGACCCAGTACTTC

j_gene: TRBJ2-7
d_gene: TRBD1
v_gene: TRBV4-1
abundance: .
CDR3aa: CASSRTPVATGAASTGQYF
CDR3nt: TGCGCCAGCAGCCGAACGCCTGTAGCTACAGGGGCTGCAAGTACGGGGCAGTACTTC

j_gene: TRBJ2-2
d_gene: .
v_gene: TRBV7-2
abundance: .
CDR3aa: CASSLQQFTGELFF
CDR3nt: TGTGCCAGCAGCTTACAACAGTTCACCGGGGAGCTGTTTTTT

j_gene: TRBJ2-7
d_gene: TRBD2
v_gene: TRBV29-1
abundance: .
CDR3aa: CSVALAGVEQYF
CDR3nt: TGCAGCGTTGCTCTAGCGGGAGTCGAGCAGTACTTC

j_gene: TRBJ1-3
d_gene: TRBD1
v_gene: TRBV19
abundance: .
CDR3aa: CASGARTGFSGNTIYF
CDR3nt: TGTGCCAGTGGGGCAAGGACAGGGTTCTCTGGAAACACCATATATTTT

j_gene: TRBJ2-7
d_gene: .
v_gene: TRBV6-5
abundance: .
CDR3aa: CASSDAAGSYEQYF
CDR3nt: TGTGCCAGCAGCGACGCGGCCGGGTCCTACGAGCAGTACTTC

j_gene: TRBJ1-4
d_gene: .
v_gene: TRBV12-3/TRBV12-4
abundance: .
CDR3aa: CASRRQVFEKLFF
CDR3nt: TGTGCCAGCAGAAGACAGGTATTTGAAAAACTGTTTTTT

j_gene: TRBJ2-7
d_gene: TRBD2
v_gene: TRBV5-1
abundance: .
CDR3aa: CASSLASGLSYEQYF
CDR3nt: TGCGCCAGCAGCTTGGCTAGCGGCCTTTCCTACGAGCAGTACTTC

j_gene: TRBJ2-5
d_gene: TRBD2
v_gene: TRBV7-9
abundance: .
CDR3aa: CASSLSGTWETQYF
CDR3nt: TGTGCCAGCAGCCTGAGCGGGACTTGGGAGACCCAGTACTTC

j_gene: TRBJ2-3
d_gene: .
v_gene: TRBV2
abundance: .
CDR3aa: CASRTQGTSTDTQYF
CDR3nt: TGTGCCAGCAGAACACAGGGCACTAGCACAGATACGCAGTATTTT

j_gene: TRBJ2-1
d_gene: TRBD2
v_gene: TRBV7-9
abundance: .
CDR3aa: CASSLVLSGEYNEQFF
CDR3nt: TGTGCCAGCAGCTTAGTTCTTAGCGGGGAATACAATGAGCAGTTCTTC

j_gene: TRBJ2-2
d_gene: TRBD2
v_gene: TRBV5-1
abundance: .
CDR3aa: CASSLGLAGSPGELFF
CDR3nt: TGCGCCAGCAGCTTGGGTCTAGCGGGATCTCCCGGGGAGCTGTTTTTT

j_gene: TRBJ2-2
d_gene: TRBD2
v_gene: TRBV3-1/TRBV3-2
abundance: .
CDR3aa: CASRHRYHSGGAKDTGELFF
CDR3nt: TGTGCCAGCCGACACCGGTACCATAGCGGGGGGGCCAAGGACACCGGGGAGCTGTTTTTT

j_gene: TRBJ1-2
d_gene: .
v_gene: TRBV7-2
abundance: once
CDR3aa: CASSPPVPPTSDAYGYTF
CDR3nt: TGTGCCAGCAGCCCCCCAGTCCCCCCCACATCTGATGCATATGGCTACACCTTC

j_gene: TRBJ2-3
d_gene: .
v_gene: TRBV28
abundance: .
CDR3aa: CASDRKQGSTDTQYF
CDR3nt: TGTGCCAGCGACCGCAAGCAGGGTAGCACAGATACGCAGTATTTT

j_gene: TRBJ2-3
d_gene: .
v_gene: TRBV28
abundance: .
CDR3aa: CASTKGQFTDTQYF
CDR3nt: TGTGCCAGCACCAAAGGACAGTTCACAGATACGCAGTATTTT

j_gene: TRBJ1-1
d_gene: TRBD1
v_gene: TRBV7-2
abundance: .
CDR3aa: CASSLRDRDQAFF
CDR3nt: TGTGCCAGCAGTCTTAGGGACAGGGACCAAGCTTTCTTT

j_gene: TRBJ2-3
d_gene: .
v_gene: TRBV7-2
abundance: .
CDR3aa: CASSPRGPTTYTDTQYF
CDR3nt: TGTGCCAGCAGCCCCAGAGGACCGACTACATACACAGATACGCAGTATTTT

j_gene: TRBJ1-1
d_gene: .
v_gene: TRBV18
abundance: .
CDR3aa: CASSPQEVGTEAFF
CDR3nt: TGTGCCAGCTCACCCCAGGAAGTTGGGACTGAAGCTTTCTTT

j_gene: TRBJ2-7
d_gene: TRBD2
v_gene: TRBV6-2/TRBV6-3
abundance: .
CDR3aa: CASSLPETSGYEQYF
CDR3nt: TGTGCCAGCAGTTTGCCCGAGACTAGCGGCTACGAGCAGTACTTC

j_gene: TRBJ2-1
d_gene: .
v_gene: TRBV5-6
abundance: .
CDR3aa: CASSLGLASVNEQFF
CDR3nt: TGTGCCAGCAGCTTGGGGCTAGCGTCGGTTAATGAGCAGTTCTTC

j_gene: TRBJ2-7
d_gene: TRBD1
v_gene: TRBV29-1
abundance: .
CDR3aa: CSVEQGAYEQYF
CDR3nt: TGCAGCGTTGAACAGGGGGCCTACGAGCAGTACTTC

j_gene: TRBJ2-1
d_gene: .
v_gene: TRBV28
abundance: .
CDR3aa: CASSLQGFEQFF
CDR3nt: TGTGCCAGCAGTTTACAGGGGTTTGAGCAGTTCTTC

j_gene: TRBJ2-3
d_gene: .
v_gene: TRBV7-9
abundance: .
CDR3aa: CASGGFSSHTQYF
CDR3nt: TGTGCCAGCGGAGGGTTCAGCTCGCATACGCAGTATTTT

j_gene: TRBJ2-5
d_gene: .
v_gene: TRBV19
abundance: .
CDR3aa: CASSYARGETQYF
CDR3nt: TGTGCCAGTAGTTACGCGAGGGGGGAGACCCAGTACTTC

j_gene: TRBJ2-3
d_gene: TRBD2
v_gene: TRBV18
abundance: few
CDR3aa: CASSTTQASGTDTQYF
CDR3nt: TGTGCCAGCTCAACGACACAGGCTAGCGGTACAGATACGCAGTATTTT

j_gene: TRBJ1-2
d_gene: .
v_gene: TRBV19
abundance: .
CDR3aa: CASNGGSNYGYTF
CDR3nt: TGTGCCAGTAATGGAGGGTCGAACTATGGCTACACCTTC

j_gene: TRBJ2-5
d_gene: TRBD1
v_gene: TRBV6-6
abundance: few
CDR3aa: CASSPPALSQGVKETQYF
CDR3nt: TGTGCCAGCAGTCCACCGGCCCTATCACAGGGGGTGAAAGAGACCCAGTACTTC

j_gene: TRBJ1-1
d_gene: .
v_gene: TRBV2
abundance: .
CDR3aa: CASSRDTNTEAFF
CDR3nt: TGTGCCAGCAGCCGGGACACAAACACTGAAGCTTTCTTT

j_gene: TRBJ1-1
d_gene: TRBD1
v_gene: TRBV7-2
abundance: few
CDR3aa: CASSTESFDRDTEAFF
CDR3nt: TGTGCCAGCAGCACCGAAAGTTTTGACAGGGACACTGAAGCTTTCTTT

j_gene: TRBJ2-1
d_gene: TRBD2
v_gene: TRBV5-1
abundance: .
CDR3aa: CASSLGLAGVRFLGQFF
CDR3nt: TGCGCCAGCAGCTTGGGCCTAGCGGGGGTACGGTTCTTGGGGCAGTTCTTC

j_gene: TRBJ2-3
d_gene: .
v_gene: TRBV7-2
abundance: once
CDR3aa: CASSRSRVSDTQYF
CDR3nt: TGTGCCAGCAGCCGGTCGAGGGTGTCAGATACGCAGTATTTT

j_gene: TRBJ2-3
d_gene: TRBD1
v_gene: TRBV12-5
abundance: few
CDR3aa: CASGLFTGGLADTQYF
CDR3nt: TGTGCTAGTGGTTTGTTCACAGGGGGCTTGGCAGATACGCAGTATTTT

j_gene: TRBJ1-6
d_gene: .
v_gene: TRBV5-4
abundance: .
CDR3aa: CASSLGQWDNSPLHF
CDR3nt: TGTGCCAGCAGCTTAGGACAGTGGGATAATTCACCCCTCCACTTT

j_gene: TRBJ2-5
d_gene: TRBD2
v_gene: TRBV5-1
abundance: .
CDR3aa: CASSLEPGGWSQETQYF
CDR3nt: TGCGCCAGCAGCTTGGAACCGGGGGGGTGGAGCCAAGAGACCCAGTACTTC

j_gene: TRBJ1-1
d_gene: TRBD1
v_gene: TRBV12-5
abundance: .
CDR3aa: CASGSGGTEAFF
CDR3nt: TGTGCTAGTGGTTCAGGGGGCACTGAAGCTTTCTTT

j_gene: TRBJ1-6
d_gene: .
v_gene: TRBV6-8
abundance: .
CDR3aa: CAPTGSNSPLHF
CDR3nt: TGTGCACCTACAGGTTCTAATTCACCCCTCCACTTT

j_gene: TRBJ2-1
d_gene: .
v_gene: TRBV7-7
abundance: .
CDR3aa: CASSLGSSGSYNEQFF
CDR3nt: TGTGCCAGCAGCCTCGGGAGCTCTGGCTCCTACAATGAGCAGTTCTTC

j_gene: TRBJ2-7
d_gene: TRBD2
v_gene: TRBV30
abundance: .
CDR3aa: CAWSVLAGLREQYF
CDR3nt: TGTGCCTGGAGTGTACTAGCGGGGCTGCGCGAGCAGTACTTC

j_gene: TRBJ2-7
d_gene: .
v_gene: TRBV29-1
abundance: .
CDR3aa: CSGLTRAHEQYF
CDR3nt: TGCAGCGGTCTCACCAGGGCCCACGAGCAGTACTTC

j_gene: TRBJ1-5
d_gene: .
v_gene: TRBV6-5
abundance: .
CDR3aa: CASQGGGNQPQHF
CDR3nt: TGTGCCAGCCAGGGAGGGGGGAATCAGCCCCAGCATTTT

j_gene: TRBJ1-6
d_gene: .
v_gene: TRBV4-1
abundance: .
CDR3aa: CASRLGLPGAYNSPLHF
CDR3nt: TGCGCCAGCAGGCTCGGACTGCCCGGGGCCTATAATTCACCCCTCCACTTT

j_gene: TRBJ1-3
d_gene: .
v_gene: TRBV7-2
abundance: .
CDR3aa: CASSSQGTKRNTIYF
CDR3nt: TGTGCCAGCAGCTCCCAAGGGACAAAAAGAAACACCATATATTTT

j_gene: TRBJ2-1
d_gene: TRBD2
v_gene: TRBV3-1/TRBV3-2
abundance: .
CDR3aa: CASSNHISGSGGNEQFF
CDR3nt: TGTGCCAGCAGCAACCACATTAGCGGGAGCGGTGGGAATGAGCAGTTCTTC

j_gene: TRBJ2-4
d_gene: TRBD2
v_gene: TRBV4-3
abundance: .
CDR3aa: CASSQDRTSGGLAKNIQYF
CDR3nt: TGCGCCAGCAGCCAAGATCGAACTAGCGGAGGGCTAGCCAAAAACATTCAGTACTTC

j_gene: TRBJ1-2
d_gene: .
v_gene: TRBV5-4
abundance: once
CDR3aa: CASSSSTGGGYTF
CDR3nt: TGTGCCAGCAGCTCTTCGACCGGCGGTGGCTACACCTTC

j_gene: TRBJ2-5
d_gene: .
v_gene: TRBV27
abundance: few
CDR3aa: CASSFSGLGETQYF
CDR3nt: TGTGCCAGCAGTTTTTCAGGGCTCGGAGAGACCCAGTACTTC

j_gene: TRBJ1-6
d_gene: TRBD1
v_gene: TRBV28
abundance: .
CDR3aa: CASSTFPGQGHSPLHF
CDR3nt: TGTGCCAGCAGTACCTTCCCGGGACAGGGCCATTCACCCCTCCACTTT